This TCR beta chain was recovered during a study of OX40 agonist ivuxolimab in advanced cancers. Study results and caveats: The average count of expanded clones was higher among CD8+ T cells than among CD4+. Relatively little clonal expansion, among the lowest observed, appeared in partial responders at 0.1-3.0 mg/kg.

Trimming cost V 0 bases and J 8 bases, with 8 bases left between them. The germline V gene has CDR1 LNHDA and CDR2 SQIVND (reference sequence). The CDR3 is 13 residues long. With respect to this clone: Its specificity is unknown.

The assay was immunoSEQ multiplex PCR, and TCRdb's table has in-frame clones only and misses some. The repertoire has roughly 73,000 clones, around nine tenths of them found once; the top ten carry 2% to 2.5%. The chain is built from TRBV19 and TRBJ2-1; no firm D call. The sequences come from CD4+ or CD8+ T cells sorted from blood, collected in a trial of the OX40 agonist ivuxolimab. The sequence came from an adult with an advanced solid tumor such as melanoma, head and neck, liver or kidney cancer. DNA of the CDR3: TGTGCCAGTAGTATAGAGGGTAGTTATGAGCAGTTCTTC. Residues: CASSIEGSYEQFF.